This TCR beta chain originates from a study of regulatory T cells in long-lasting Graves disease. J lost 7 bases, V lost 0 bases, and 7 bases had no gene match. The CDR3 extends over 14 amino acids. Germline CDR1 DFQATT, CDR2 SNEGSKA (reference sequence). Details on this clonotype: This may stem from a read error, because a much larger clone lies one nucleotide away.

The time point is: newly diagnosed GD, antithyroid drugs for less than 3 months. The authors made the TCR library using RNA they extracted from PBMCs. Arm-PCR of CDR3 regions and iRepertoire HTBI primers were the basis on which TCR beta libraries were built. TCRdb fed the multiplex PCR reads into MiXCR, producing one record per CDR3 protein. The sample records about 530,000 distinct CDR3 sequences, about 16% being singletons. Separately, the same data were catalogued under a study of T cells in Graves' hyperthyroidism and ophthalmopathy.

Specimen: peripheral blood mononuclear cells (PBMCs), collected at new diagnosis, from a patient treated with antithyroid drugs. The chain couples TRBV20-1 to TRBJ2-7; 9 positions agree with TRBD1. The TCR comes from a middle-aged woman with Graves disease. The CDR3 coding sequence is TGCAGTGCTAGAGACGGGACAGGGTCGGGGGAGCAGTACTTC. Protein product: CSARDGTGSGEQYF.